Listed below are T cell receptor beta chains from one sample, sequenced in a study of STAT3 mutations in large granular lymphocyte leukemia. Clones were read by immunoSEQ multiplex PCR, and TCRdb kept only the in-frame ones, dropping some. The repertoire holds some 10,000 clones, with around 59% as singletons. Sequenced material: peripheral blood mononuclear cells. Receptors originate from a boy between 10 and 17 years old with T-cell large granular lymphocyte leukemia. Some clones in this sample may be carry-over from other donors' samples. CDR3s include the opening cysteine and the closing phenylalanine or tryptophan. Each record gives: V gene, J gene, D gene, CDR3 protein. D genes are given only for firm matches.

TRBV5-4	TRBJ2-7	NA	CASSSDTSYEQYF
TRBV28	TRBJ2-7	NA	CASSPRVFGYEQYF
TRBV20-1	TRBJ1-2	NA	CSAKYYGYTF
TRBV5-1	TRBJ1-2	TRBD1	CASSLGQGASYGYTF
TRBV6-5	TRBJ1-1	NA	CASGKRTTTEAFF
TRBV10-3	TRBJ2-5	NA	CAISETETQYF
TRBV4-3	TRBJ2-5	TRBD2	CASSQSRDYLAQYF
TRBV20-1	TRBJ1-2	NA	CRNRTHYGYTF
TRBV30	TRBJ1-1	TRBD1	CAWSLGTGAEAFF
TRBV5-1	TRBJ1-2	TRBD1	CASSPGQGGYTF
TRBV5-1	TRBJ2-5	NA	CASSFFGSYQETQYF
TRBV27	TRBJ2-5	NA	CASSPFANNQETQYF
TRBV25-1	TRBJ2-3	TRBD2	CASSELAGPTDTQYF
TRBV18	TRBJ1-2	TRBD1	CASSPELTGGYGYTF
TRBV13	TRBJ2-3	TRBD2	CASSVGLDTDTQYF
TRBV30	TRBJ2-7	NA	CAWSFTGTREQYF
TRBV9	TRBJ2-1	TRBD2	CASSVASLSGGGYEQFF
TRBV30	TRBJ1-2	NA	CAWRKQGIGLYGYTF
TRBV7-9	TRBJ2-2	NA	CASGRDNTGELFF
TRBV5-1	TRBJ2-5	NA	CASRPNQETQYF
TRBV9	TRBJ2-1	NA	CASSGPLHNEQFF
TRBV19	TRBJ1-6	NA	CASSIEFVSPLHF
TRBV6-6	TRBJ1-6	TRBD1	CASRYPGQGYNSPLHF
TRBV18	TRBJ1-5	NA	CASSLTGNGDQPQHF
TRBV29-1	TRBJ2-5	TRBD2	CSVDGLAGTQYF
TRBV30	TRBJ1-5	NA	CAWSVPGASQPQHF
TRBV15	TRBJ1-4	TRBD1	CATSNQGAVNEKLFF
TRBV5-4	TRBJ1-5	NA	CASTPAPGDQPQHF
TRBV12-5	TRBJ2-7	NA	CASGRRDAYEQYF
TRBV2	TRBJ1-4	NA	CASSGQGLANEKLFF
TRBV13	TRBJ1-2	NA	CASSLEGSGYTF
TRBV4-2	TRBJ1-5	NA	CASSQDRGTGDQPQHF
TRBV7-9	TRBJ1-5	NA	CASSLLGDAQPQHF
TRBV5-1	TRBJ2-7	NA	CASSETYEQYF